Sequencing of this TCR beta chain was carried out in a study of cytomegalovirus exposure and HLA in healthy donors. Study-wide results and limits: Cytomegalovirus status was reportedly diagnosed by the classifier with high specificity and sensitivity. Clusters of TCRs from the first cohort tended to co-occur in the 120 or so validation repertoires (as a later analysis found). Associated with cytomegalovirus, according to the listing, were 150 to 200 TCR beta chains.

Among the roughly 120 subjects of the validation cohort, separate from the roughly 600-subject first cohort, were the donors. Generated by immunoSEQ multiplex PCR, the TCRdb table keeps only in-frame clones and is missing some. The repertoire holds about 330,000 clones, with around 90% as singletons. In the case of this clone: Its antigen is unidentified.

Germline CDR1 is SNHLY and CDR2 is FYNNEI. The CDR3 extends over 13 amino acids. V was trimmed by 7 bases and J by 0 bases, leaving 9 bases between them. The J gene is TRBJ1-1, the V gene TRBV2; no clear D. The sample consisted of PBMCs. This TCR was sampled from a woman younger than 45 in good health and CMV-seropositive. This CDR3 reads CASKGNMNTEAFF. The DNA for the CDR3 is TGTGCCAGCAAGGGCAACATGAACACTGAAGCTTTCTTT.